The 24 T cell receptor beta chains presented below share a single source sample, sequenced in a study of cytomegalovirus exposure and HLA in healthy donors. In the PCR, 60 Vbeta and 13 Jbeta primers were used. The table came from immunoSEQ multiplex PCR; TCRdb's copy has only in-frame clones and leaves some out. Of 83,000 or so clones in the sample, roughly 80% were seen once. Sample: PBMCs. These receptors were obtained from a man aged 25 to 40 in good health and CMV-seropositive.

The gene calls are TRBV20-1 and TRBJ1-1; unclear D gene. The V gene's germline CDR1 is DFQATT and CDR2 SNEGSKA (reference sequence). CDR3 length equals 10 residues. Trimming took off 3 bases at V and 11 bases at J, with 10 bases between the two ends. The CDR3 nucleotides read TGCAGTGCTAGGACTTATCAGGCTTTCTTT. Protein: CSARTYQAFF.

The chain joins TRBV5-6 to TRBJ2-2; 8 positions agree with TRBD1. Trimming took 2 bases from V and 5 from J; bases not matched to a gene: 8. The CDR3 covers 16 residues. CDR1 and CDR2 from the germline V gene are SGHDT and YYEEEE. The chain's CDR3 is CASSLADRGWTGELFF. The CDR3 bases are TGTGCCAGCAGCTTAGCCGACAGGGGATGGACCGGGGAGCTGTTTTTT. The complete variable domain, with remaining parts taken from reference TRBV5-6 and TRBJ2-2, reads DAGVTQSPTHLIKTRGQQVTLRCSPKSGHDTVSWYQQALGQGPQFIFQYYEEEERQRGNFPDRFSGHQFPNYSSELNVNALLLGDSALYLCASSLADRGWTGELFFGEGSRLTVL.

The V and J genes are TRBV5-1 and TRBJ1-4, with TRBD1 identical over 7 bases. Trimming removed 6 bases from V and 2 bases from J; junction bases left unmatched: 10. This CDR3 comprises 16 residues. The germline CDR1 and CDR2 sequences are SGHRS and YFSETQ. The CDR3 DNA is TGCGCCAGCACCAGGGGGGCGGACGGGACTAATGAAAAACTGTTTTTT. It specifies CASTRGADGTNEKLFF.

The chain joins TRBV4-2 to TRBJ1-2, with D possibly matching TRBD1 (5 bases). V was clipped by 0 bases and J by 5 bases, with 13 bases between them. Germline loops: CDR1 LGHNA, CDR2 YNFKEQ. This CDR3 region has 15 residues. The CDR3, as DNA: TGTGCCAGCAGCCAAGAGTTTCGACGGACATATGGCTACACCTTC. This translates into CASSQEFRRTYGYTF.

The chain recombines TRBV29-1 with TRBJ2-3; TRBD1 aligns across 9 bases. From germline, CDR1 is SQVTM and CDR2 ANQGSEA. The CDR3 length is 14 residues. The J segment lost 6 bases and the V segment lost 5 bases, leaving 9 bases of the junction unmatched. CDR3 loop: CSVHDTGGGDTQYF. The CDR3, as DNA: TGCAGCGTTCACGACACAGGGGGCGGGGATACGCAGTATTTT.

This chain links TRBV18 with TRBJ2-4; a weak D match, TRBD2 (6 bases). Trimming pared 3 bases from V and 5 bases from J, leaving 8 bases between. This CDR3 has 13 residues. Germline assignment: CDR1 KGHSH and CDR2 LQKENI. The CDR3, as DNA: TGTGCCAGCTCACCCTCGGGGGAAAACATTCAGTACTTC. As protein: CASSPSGENIQYF.

The gene calls are TRBV9 and TRBJ1-2, with 8 bases fitting TRBD1. The CDR3 sequence is 15 residues long. Looked up from germline, CDR1 is SGDLS and CDR2 is YYNGEE. The V segment lost 2 bases and the J segment 8 bases; nucleotides outside the gene matches: 11. The CDR3 loop reads CASSVTGDPVEGYTF. DNA of the CDR3: TGTGCCAGCAGCGTGACAGGGGACCCGGTGGAAGGCTACACCTTC.

This chain joins TRBV7-6 and TRBJ2-7; 14 nucleotides agree with TRBD2. The CDR3 is 17 residues long. Germline-derived CDR1 and CDR2 are SGHVS and FNYEAQ. The V and J ends lost 5 bases and 3 bases, in that order; junction bases with no gene match: 9. In nucleotides, the CDR3 is TGTGCCAGCAGCGTAAGCTCCGGACTAGCGGGGGGCTACGAGCAGTACTTC. Residues: CASSVSSGLAGGYEQYF. The full variable domain, completed using reference TRBV7-6 and TRBJ2-7, is GAGVSQSPRYKVTKRGQDVALRCDPISGHVSLYWYRQALGQGPEFLTYFNYEAQQDKSGLPNDRFSAERPEGSISTLTIQRTEQRDSAMYRCASSVSSGLAGGYEQYFGPGTRLTVT.

The chain links TRBV30 to TRBJ1-2, with D uncertain. The V gene's germline CDR1 is GTSNPN and CDR2 SVGIG (reference sequence). This CDR3 has 12 amino acids. V lost 1 base, J lost 7 bases, and 10 bases lay in between. The CDR3 DNA reads as TGTGCCTGGAGTGGGCAGGTCAGTGGCTACACCTTC. This codes for CAWSGQVSGYTF.

Note on this clone: An end of the junction does not agree with germline; a read error may underlie this. The chain recombines TRBV7-2 with TRBJ1-2, with TRBD1 matching over 7 bases. The CDR3 sequence is 11 residues long. The germline CDR1 and CDR2 sequences are SGHTA and FQGNSA. The CDR3: CASSQTGAAAF. As DNA, the CDR3 is TGTGCCAGCAGCCAAACAGGGGCTGCCGCCTTC.

This clone was seen just once. This chain connects TRBV14 to TRBJ2-1; TRBD2 matches 15 bases. The ends lost 1 base at V and 4 bases at J; junction bases unmatched: 2. The CDR3 has 17 residues. Germline V gene sequence: CDR1 SGHDN, CDR2 FVKESK. In DNA, the CDR3 is TGTGCCAGCAGCCAAGGGACTAGCGGGGGGGCTTACAATGAGCAGTTCTTC. This codes for CASSQGTSGGAYNEQFF. The complete variable domain, with remaining parts taken from reference TRBV14 and TRBJ2-1, reads EAGVTQFPSHSVIEKGQTVTLRCDPISGHDNLYWYRRVMGKEIKFLLHFVKESKQDESGMPNNRFLAERTGGTYSTLKVQPAELEDSGVYFCASSQGTSGGAYNEQFFGPGTRLTVL.

The genes are TRBV2 and TRBJ2-4, with a possible D match to TRBD1 (6 bases). Germline loops: CDR1 SNHLY, CDR2 FYNNEI. V dropped 8 bases and J dropped 8 bases, with 19 bases sitting between them. CDR3 size: 14 residues. The DNA of the CDR3 is TGTGCCAGCTCAACACAGGGCTTAGTGGACATTCAGTACTTC. It is translated as CASSTQGLVDIQYF.

The CDR3 region has the DNA TGCGCCAGCAGCTTGGACCCCCCTTCTCAGCGGTTCTTC. Translation: CASSLDPPSQRFF. The rearrangement joins TRBV5-1 to TRBJ2-1; D is unresolved. CDR1 and CDR2 from the germline V gene are SGHRS and YFSETQ. V lost 0 bases to trimming and J lost 15 bases, with 16 bases between them. The CDR3 is 13 residues long.

The CDR3 DNA follows: TGTGCCAGCAGCCCTAGCGGGGGGGTCGCAGATACGCAGTATTTT. Its protein is CASSPSGGVADTQYF. This chain connects TRBV9 to TRBJ2-3; 12 bases agree with TRBD2. Per germline, CDR1 SGDLS and CDR2 YYNGEE. V was clipped by 4 bases and J by 4 bases; unmatched bases: 4. The CDR3 length is 15 residues. Using reference TRBV9 and TRBJ2-3 for the parts outside the CDR3, the full variable domain is DSGVTQTPKHLITATGQRVTLRCSPRSGDLSVYWYQQSLDQGLQFLIQYYNGEERAKGNILERFSAQQFPDLHSELNLSSLELGDSALYFCASSPSGGVADTQYFGPGTRLTVL.

The chain couples TRBV10-3 to TRBJ2-1; TRBD1 agrees at 9 bases. CDR1 and CDR2 from the germline V gene are ENHRY and SYGVKD. Unmatched junction bases numbered 6, after V lost 6 bases and J lost 3 bases. The CDR3 is made up of 15 amino acids. CDR3 bases: TGTGCCATCAGAGAGGGACAGGGTGGCTACAATGAGCAGTTCTTC. It is translated as CAIREGQGGYNEQFF.

This chain uses TRBV2 with TRBJ2-7; 9 bases fit TRBD1. The CDR3 is made up of 16 amino acids. With 2 bases clipped from V and 5 bases from J, the junction kept 10 bases outside the gene matches. CDR1 SNHLY and CDR2 FYNNEI come from the germline V gene. This CDR3 is CASSEFGRDRDNEQYF. The CDR3 bases are TGTGCCAGCAGTGAATTCGGCCGGGACAGGGATAACGAGCAGTACTTC.

V is TRBV9 and J is TRBJ2-7; D ambiguous. The ends were cut back, 0 bases at V and 3 bases at J, with 13 bases in the middle. The CDR3 extends over 15 amino acids. Germline values: CDR1 SGDLS, CDR2 YYNGEE. This CDR3 reads CASSVDVAKDYEQYF. DNA for the CDR3: TGTGCCAGCAGCGTAGATGTAGCCAAAGACTACGAGCAGTACTTC.

This chain joins TRBV27 and TRBJ2-7, with D possibly TRBD2 on 6 matching bases. The V end was cut by 3 bases, the J end by 3 bases, with 18 bases between. Germline V gives CDR1 MNHEY, CDR2 SMNVEV (reference sequence). The CDR3 has 16 residues. The CDR3 loop is CASSLAGTATFYEQYF. The CDR3 DNA reads as TGTGCCAGCAGTTTGGCCGGGACTGCCACTTTCTACGAGCAGTACTTC.

The chain uses TRBV2 and TRBJ1-1; tentatively, D is TRBD1 (5 bases). The V gene lost 8 bases and the J gene lost 0 bases, with 7 bases spanning the gap. The CDR3 runs 12 residues. Germline CDR1 is SNHLY and CDR2 is FYNNEI. The chain's CDR3 is CASFRVNTEAFF. The CDR3 DNA reads as TGTGCCAGCTTCAGGGTGAACACTGAAGCTTTCTTT.

This clone has only a few counts. The chain combines TRBV5-1 with TRBJ1-1; D might be TRBD1 (6 bases). Trimming shortened V by 4 bases and J by 8 bases, and 21 bases separated the two germline ends. The CDR3 loop spans 15 amino acids. Per germline, CDR1 SGHRS and CDR2 YFSETQ. For the CDR3, the DNA is TGCGCCAGCAGCCGAACTGCGTACAGGGCGGAGGAAGCTTTCTTT. It specifies CASSRTAYRAEEAFF.

The V and J genes are TRBV5-1 and TRBJ1-6; 8 positions agree with TRBD1. This CDR3 region has 16 residues. From germline, CDR1 is SGHRS and CDR2 YFSETQ. Losses at the gene ends were 6 bases for V and 0 bases for J; bases not matched to a gene: 5. Here the CDR3 reads CASMDRASSYNSPLHF. In DNA form, the CDR3 reads TGCGCCAGCATGGACAGGGCTAGCTCCTATAATTCACCCCTCCACTTT.

The genes are TRBV14 and TRBJ2-1; 9 bases agree with TRBD1. This CDR3 comprises 16 residues. Germline assignment: CDR1 SGHDN and CDR2 FVKESK. Trimming cost V 4 bases and J 3 bases; bases outside gene matches: 7. The CDR3 nucleotides are TGTGCCAGCAGCCGGGGACAGGGTCCGATCTACAATGAGCAGTTCTTC. Protein sequence: CASSRGQGPIYNEQFF.

The rearrangement uses TRBV9 and TRBJ2-6; weak D call: TRBD2 (6 bases). V was trimmed by 0 bases and J by 0 bases, leaving 10 bases between them. The CDR3 contains 17 residues. Germline CDR1 and CDR2: SGDLS and YYNGEE. The CDR3 region is CASSVAGLSSGANVLTF. The CDR3 DNA sequence: TGTGCCAGCAGCGTAGCGGGACTCTCCTCTGGGGCCAACGTCCTGACTTTC.

The rearrangement joins TRBV30 to TRBJ2-1; D is uncertain. The CDR3 sequence is 12 residues long. Per germline, CDR1 GTSNPN and CDR2 SVGIG (reference sequence). Trimming removed 3 bases from V and 6 bases from J, with 9 bases in between. CDR3 residues: CAWSRQLNEQFF. The DNA for the CDR3 is TGTGCCTGGAGCAGGCAGCTCAATGAGCAGTTCTTC.